This T cell receptor beta chain is drawn from a study of cytomegalovirus exposure and HLA in healthy donors. General study results and limits: A later analysis linked a missense DCLRE1C variant to TCR beta V- and J-gene trimming.

Notes on this clone: Its antigen is not known.

PCR was performed using 60 Vbeta and 13 Jbeta primers. Generated by immunoSEQ multiplex PCR, the TCRdb table keeps only in-frame clones and is missing some. The table includes 100,000 to 150,000 clones, approximately 69% detected once. This TCR came from a man aged 35 to 55 in good health and CMV-seropositive. The source material was PBMCs.

DNA of the CDR3: TGTGCCAGCAGCCGGACCGGACAGGAGGGATACGAGCAGTACTTC. This gives the protein CASSRTGQEGYEQYF. The J gene is TRBJ2-7, the V gene TRBV7-8; maybe TRBD1 (7 bases). The germline CDR1 and CDR2 sequences are SGHVS and FQNEAQ. This CDR3 has 15 amino acids. Trimming left V 5 bases short and J 4 bases short, with 18 bases between.